A selection of T cell receptor beta chains follows, all from one sample in a study of response to subunit inactivated influenza vaccine. TCRdb recomputed calls from the RT-PCR reads with MiXCR, one row per CDR3 protein. The sample carries fewer than 650,000 distinct CDR3 sequences, 10% to 15% recorded once. This specimen was PBMCs from blood, taken about 40 days after vaccination. Every receptor here comes from a man aged 50-59 years who received an inactivated influenza vaccine. CDR3s include the opening cysteine and the closing phenylalanine or tryptophan. Not every row has a clone size; where given, it reads once, few, many or a size class.

j_call v_call clone_size cdr3_aa
TRBJ2-7 TRBV12-3/TRBV12-4 few CASSNEYEQYF
TRBJ2-2 TRBV15 many CATSRTMTGGLTGELFF
TRBJ2-7 TRBV11-2 . CASSLGQNTYEQYF
TRBJ2-5 TRBV4-3 . CASSQDWHQETQYF
TRBJ2-7 TRBV4-3 . CASSQYSTTTGEQYF
TRBJ2-1 TRBV29-1 . CSVEGGLATYNEQFF
TRBJ1-4 TRBV28 . CASRGNIEKLFF
TRBJ2-1 TRBV7-6 few CASSLDSGTGGKEQFF
TRBJ2-1 TRBV4-3 few CASSQGGGPSKQFF
TRBJ2-5 TRBV10-1 few CASTRTGAMETQYF
TRBJ1-2 TRBV5-1 . CASSIGQGGYGYTF
TRBJ2-2 TRBV18 . CASSPSRQGGELFF
TRBJ2-4 TRBV20-1 few CSARRGGGSPKNIQYF